One T cell receptor beta chain is described in this entry. Its cognate antigen is unknown. The CDR3 runs to 14 residues. Germline loops: CDR1 SGHAT, CDR2 FQNNGV. After removal of 6 bases from V and 7 bases from J, the junction contained 8 bases not matched to a gene. The library came from three nested PCR rounds adapted from ARM-PCR protocols. Via MiXCR, TCRdb re-called the multiplex PCR reads, giving one row per CDR3 protein. The table records tens of thousands of distinct CDR3 sequences, 60% of them present only once. No cell sorting was done before RNA was extracted from the tissue. These data originate in a study of tumor and adjacent non-tumor tissue in lung cancer. Study in general: Each sample yielded some 4 million productive TCRbeta reads on average. Whole-study findings and limits: Compared with tumor, normal lung showed significantly lower TCR diversity. Patients with more diverse tumor TCRs had worse survival. Normal lung showed higher cumulative top 100 clone frequency than tumor.

The J gene is TRBJ1-5, the V gene TRBV11-2; 8 bases align to TRBD1. The sample consisted of lung tumor tissue. This TCR was recovered from a man aged 50-60 years with non-small cell lung cancer. CDR3 nucleotide sequence: TGTGCCAGCAGTGCCCGGGGACAGGAGCAGCCCCAGCATTTT. Translated: CASSARGQEQPQHF.